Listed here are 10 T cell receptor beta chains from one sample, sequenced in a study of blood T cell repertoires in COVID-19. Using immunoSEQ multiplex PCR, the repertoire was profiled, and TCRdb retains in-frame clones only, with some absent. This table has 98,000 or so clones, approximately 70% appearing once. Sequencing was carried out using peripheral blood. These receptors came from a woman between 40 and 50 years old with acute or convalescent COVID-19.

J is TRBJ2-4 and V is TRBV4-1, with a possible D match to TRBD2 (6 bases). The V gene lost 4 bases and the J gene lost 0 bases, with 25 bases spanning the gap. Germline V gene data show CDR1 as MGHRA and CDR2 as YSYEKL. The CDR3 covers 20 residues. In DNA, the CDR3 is TGCGCCAGCAGCCGAGGAATCCGGGACTTCCTTGGTCTAGCCAAAAACATTCAGTACTTC. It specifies CASSRGIRDFLGLAKNIQYF.

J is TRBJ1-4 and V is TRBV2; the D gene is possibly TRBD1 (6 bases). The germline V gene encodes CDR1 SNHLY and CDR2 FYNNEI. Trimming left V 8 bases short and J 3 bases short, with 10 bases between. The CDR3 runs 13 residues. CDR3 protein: CASLQGPNEKLFF. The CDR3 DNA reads TGTGCCAGCTTACAGGGCCCTAATGAAAAACTGTTTTTT.

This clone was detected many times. The CDR3 coding sequence is TGCGCCAGCAGCTTGGCGGGGGGAACCTACAATGAGCAGTTCTTC. Translated, it gives CASSLAGGTYNEQFF. The chain carries TRBV5-1 and TRBJ2-1; the match to TRBD2 covers 7 bases. The V gene's germline CDR1 is SGHRS and CDR2 YFSETQ. The CDR3 is 15 amino acids. Losses at the gene ends were 0 bases for V and 2 bases for J; bases not matched to a gene: 2.

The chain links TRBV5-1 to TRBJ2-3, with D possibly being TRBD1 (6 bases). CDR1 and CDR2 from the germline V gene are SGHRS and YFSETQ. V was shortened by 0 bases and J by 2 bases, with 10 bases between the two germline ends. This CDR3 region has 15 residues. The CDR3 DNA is TGCGCCAGCAGCTTGGAGGGACACAACACAGATACGCAGTATTTT. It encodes CASSLEGHNTDTQYF.

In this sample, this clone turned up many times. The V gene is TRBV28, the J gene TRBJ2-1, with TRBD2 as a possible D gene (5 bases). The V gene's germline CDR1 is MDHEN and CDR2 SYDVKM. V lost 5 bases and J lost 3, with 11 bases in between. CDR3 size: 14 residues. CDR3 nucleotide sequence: TGTGCCAGCAGTGCACCCCGGGACTACAATGAGCAGTTCTTC. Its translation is CASSAPRDYNEQFF.

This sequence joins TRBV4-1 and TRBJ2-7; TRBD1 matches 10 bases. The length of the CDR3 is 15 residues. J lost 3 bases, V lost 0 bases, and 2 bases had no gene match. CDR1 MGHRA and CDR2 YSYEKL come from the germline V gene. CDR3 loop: CASSQERDRGYEQYF. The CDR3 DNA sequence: TGCGCCAGCAGCCAAGAACGGGACAGGGGCTACGAGCAGTACTTC.

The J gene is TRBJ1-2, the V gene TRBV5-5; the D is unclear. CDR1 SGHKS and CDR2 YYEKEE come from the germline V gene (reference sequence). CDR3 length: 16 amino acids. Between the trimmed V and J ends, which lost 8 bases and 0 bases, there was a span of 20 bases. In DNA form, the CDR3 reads TGTGCCAGTCAGACCGGAGCAAACCTAGCTAACTATGGCTACACCTTC. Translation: CASQTGANLANYGYTF.

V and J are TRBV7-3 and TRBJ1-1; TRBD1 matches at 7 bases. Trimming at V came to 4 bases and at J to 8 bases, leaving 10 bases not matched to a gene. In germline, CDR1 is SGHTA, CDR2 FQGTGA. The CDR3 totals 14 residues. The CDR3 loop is CASSSEGASAEAFF. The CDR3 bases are TGTGCCAGCAGCTCAGAGGGGGCCTCGGCAGAAGCTTTCTTT.

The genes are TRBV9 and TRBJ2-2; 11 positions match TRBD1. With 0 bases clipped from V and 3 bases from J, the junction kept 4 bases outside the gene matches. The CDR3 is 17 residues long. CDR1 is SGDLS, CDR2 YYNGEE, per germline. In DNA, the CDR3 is TGTGCCAGCAGCGTAGATTGGGACAGGGGGGACACCGGGGAGCTGTTTTTT. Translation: CASSVDWDRGDTGELFF.

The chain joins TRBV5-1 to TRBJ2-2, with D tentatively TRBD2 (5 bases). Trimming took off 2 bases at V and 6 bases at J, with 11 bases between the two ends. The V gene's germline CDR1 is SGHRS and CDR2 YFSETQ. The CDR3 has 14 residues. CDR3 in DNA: TGCGCCAGCAGCTTCGGAAACGGGGCCGGGGAGCTGTTTTTT. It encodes CASSFGNGAGELFF.